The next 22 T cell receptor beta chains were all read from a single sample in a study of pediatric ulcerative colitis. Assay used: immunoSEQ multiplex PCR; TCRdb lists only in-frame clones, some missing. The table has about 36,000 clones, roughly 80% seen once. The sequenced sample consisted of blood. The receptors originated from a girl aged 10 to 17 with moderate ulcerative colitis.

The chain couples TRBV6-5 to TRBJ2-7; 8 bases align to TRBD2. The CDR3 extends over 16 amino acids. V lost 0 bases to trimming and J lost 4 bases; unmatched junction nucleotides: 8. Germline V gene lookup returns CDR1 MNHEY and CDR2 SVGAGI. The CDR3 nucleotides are TGTGCCAGCAGTTACTCTCGGGTAGCGGGATTGTACGAGCAGTACTTC. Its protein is CASSYSRVAGLYEQYF.

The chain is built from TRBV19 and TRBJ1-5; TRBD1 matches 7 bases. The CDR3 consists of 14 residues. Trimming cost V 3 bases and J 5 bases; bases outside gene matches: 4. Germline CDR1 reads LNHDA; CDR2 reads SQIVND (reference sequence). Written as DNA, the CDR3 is TGTGCCAGTAGTATTGCCAGGGGGGATCAGCCCCAGCATTTT. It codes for CASSIARGDQPQHF.

CDR3 nucleotides: TGTGCCAGCTCACCGGTGGCCGAGAAAGAGACCCAGTACTTC. Translation: CASSPVAEKETQYF. This chain joins TRBV18 and TRBJ2-5; D is unresolved. Germline CDR1 KGHSH, CDR2 LQKENI. V gave up 3 bases and J gave up 3 bases, with 11 bases separating them. The CDR3 sequence is 14 residues long.

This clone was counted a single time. In nucleotides, the CDR3 is TGTGCCAGCAGCTTGGGACGGGGGGTTTCAGAGACCCAGTACTTC. Residues: CASSLGRGVSETQYF. V and J are TRBV7-9 and TRBJ2-5; 7 bases fit TRBD2. With 3 bases clipped from V and 4 bases from J, the junction kept 8 bases outside the gene matches. Per germline, CDR1 SEHNR and CDR2 FQNEAQ (reference sequence). The CDR3 is made up of 15 amino acids.

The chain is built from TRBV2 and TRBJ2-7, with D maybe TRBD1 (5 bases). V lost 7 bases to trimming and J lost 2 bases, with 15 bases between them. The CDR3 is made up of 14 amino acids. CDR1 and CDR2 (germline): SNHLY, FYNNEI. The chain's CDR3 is CASTRKGKPYEQYF. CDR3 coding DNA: TGTGCCAGCACCCGAAAGGGGAAACCCTACGAGCAGTACTTC.

Written as DNA, the CDR3 is TGTGCCAGCAGTTTACCGGGACAGGGTGCGGTCTCTGGCTACACCTTC. This gives the protein CASSLPGQGAVSGYTF. This chain connects TRBV28 to TRBJ1-2; 9 bases are a match to TRBD1. This CDR3 comprises 16 residues. Germline V gene sequence: CDR1 MDHEN, CDR2 SYDVKM. With V trimmed by 2 bases and J by 7 bases, 11 bases remained unmatched.

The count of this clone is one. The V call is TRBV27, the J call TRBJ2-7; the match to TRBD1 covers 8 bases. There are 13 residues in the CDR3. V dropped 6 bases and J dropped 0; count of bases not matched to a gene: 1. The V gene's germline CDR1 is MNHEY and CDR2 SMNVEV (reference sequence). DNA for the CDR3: TGTGCCAGCAGGGGGACAGGCTCCTACGAGCAGTACTTC. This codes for CASRGTGSYEQYF.

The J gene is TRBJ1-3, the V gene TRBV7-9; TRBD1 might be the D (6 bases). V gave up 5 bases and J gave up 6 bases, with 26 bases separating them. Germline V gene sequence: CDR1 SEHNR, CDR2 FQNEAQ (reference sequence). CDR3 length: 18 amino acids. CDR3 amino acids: CASSPGILGGASENTIYF. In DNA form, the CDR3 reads TGTGCCAGCAGCCCCGGAATTCTGGGGGGCGCGAGCGAAAACACCATATATTTT.

CDR3 sequence reads: CAWDRRQQELFF. The DNA for the CDR3 is TGTGCCTGGGATCGCCGGCAACAAGAGCTGTTTTTT. This sequence joins TRBV30 and TRBJ2-2, with D unclear. This CDR3 region has 12 residues. Germline CDR1 reads GTSNPN; CDR2 reads SVGIG (reference sequence). V was clipped by 5 bases and J by 11 bases, with 15 bases between them.

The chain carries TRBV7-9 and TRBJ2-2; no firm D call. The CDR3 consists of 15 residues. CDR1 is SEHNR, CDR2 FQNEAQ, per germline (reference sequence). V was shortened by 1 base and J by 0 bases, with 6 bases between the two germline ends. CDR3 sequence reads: CASSLDFSNTGELFF. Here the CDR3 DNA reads TGTGCCAGCAGCTTAGATTTTTCGAACACCGGGGAGCTGTTTTTT.

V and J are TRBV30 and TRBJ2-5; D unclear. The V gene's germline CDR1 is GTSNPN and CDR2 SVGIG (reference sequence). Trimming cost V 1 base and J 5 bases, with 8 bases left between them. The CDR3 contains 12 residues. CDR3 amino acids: CAWSARLETQYF. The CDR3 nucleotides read TGTGCCTGGAGTGCTAGGTTGGAGACCCAGTACTTC. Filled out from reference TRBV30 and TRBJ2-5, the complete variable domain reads SQTIHQWPATLVQPVGSPLSLECTVEGTSNPNLYWYRQAAGRGLQLLFYSVGIGQISSEVPQNLSASRPQDRQFILSSKKLLLSDSGFYLCAWSARLETQYFGPGTRLLVL.

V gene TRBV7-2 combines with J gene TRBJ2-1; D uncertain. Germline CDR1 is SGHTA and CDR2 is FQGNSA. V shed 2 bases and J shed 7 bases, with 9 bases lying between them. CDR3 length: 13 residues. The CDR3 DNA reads TGTGCCAGCAGCTTACCTCGCCTTAATGAGCAGTTCTTC. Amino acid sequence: CASSLPRLNEQFF.

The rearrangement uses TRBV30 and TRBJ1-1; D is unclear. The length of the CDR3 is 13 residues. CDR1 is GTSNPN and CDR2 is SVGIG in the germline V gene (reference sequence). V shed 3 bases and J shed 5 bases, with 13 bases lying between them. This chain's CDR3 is CAWRVPPGTEAFF. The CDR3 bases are TGTGCCTGGAGAGTCCCACCGGGGACTGAAGCTTTCTTT.

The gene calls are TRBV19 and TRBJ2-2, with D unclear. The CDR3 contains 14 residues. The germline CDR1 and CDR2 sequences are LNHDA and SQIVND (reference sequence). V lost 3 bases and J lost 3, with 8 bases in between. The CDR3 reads CASSIGTYTGELFF. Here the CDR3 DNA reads TGTGCCAGTAGTATTGGTACCTACACCGGGGAGCTGTTTTTT. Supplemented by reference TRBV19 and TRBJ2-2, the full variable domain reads DGGITQSPKYLFRKEGQNVTLSCEQNLNHDAMYWYRQDPGQGLRLIYYSQIVNDFQKGDIAEGYSVSREKKESFPLTVTSAQKNPTAFYLCASSIGTYTGELFFGEGSRLTVL.

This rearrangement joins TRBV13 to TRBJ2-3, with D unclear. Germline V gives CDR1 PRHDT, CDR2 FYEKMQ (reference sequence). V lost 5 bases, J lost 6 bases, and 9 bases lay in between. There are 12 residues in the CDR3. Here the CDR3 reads CASSLGGDTQYF. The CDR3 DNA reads TGTGCCAGCAGCCTCGGTGGGGATACGCAGTATTTT.

The CDR3 region is CASVPWGGETQYF. The CDR3 DNA reads as TGTGCTAGTGTTCCCTGGGGCGGAGAGACCCAGTACTTC. The chain employs TRBV12-5 and TRBJ2-5; possibly TRBD1 for D (5 bases). Trimming left V 7 bases short and J 4 bases short, with 13 bases between. The CDR3 extends over 13 amino acids. Germline V CDR1 and CDR2: LGHNT, FRNRAP.

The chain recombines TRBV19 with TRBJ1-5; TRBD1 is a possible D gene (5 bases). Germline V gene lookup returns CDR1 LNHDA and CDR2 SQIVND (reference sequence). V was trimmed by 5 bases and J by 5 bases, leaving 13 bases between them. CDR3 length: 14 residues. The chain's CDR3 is CASSYPGGDQPQHF. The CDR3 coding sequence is TGTGCCAGTAGTTACCCCGGAGGGGATCAGCCCCAGCATTTT.

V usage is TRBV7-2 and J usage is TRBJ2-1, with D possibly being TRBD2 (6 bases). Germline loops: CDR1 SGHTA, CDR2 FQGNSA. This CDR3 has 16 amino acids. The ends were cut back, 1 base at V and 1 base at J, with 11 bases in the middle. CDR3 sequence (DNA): TGTGCCAGCAGCTTAGGTTACGGGGGTTCCTACAATGAGCAGTTCTTC. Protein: CASSLGYGGSYNEQFF.

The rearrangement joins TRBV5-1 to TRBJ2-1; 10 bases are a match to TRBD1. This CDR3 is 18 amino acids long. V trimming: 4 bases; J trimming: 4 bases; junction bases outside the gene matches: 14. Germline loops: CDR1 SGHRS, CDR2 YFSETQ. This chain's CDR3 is CASSPRDRGTGGYNEQFF. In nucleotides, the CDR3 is TGCGCCAGCAGCCCCCGGGACAGGGGAACGGGGGGGTACAATGAGCAGTTCTTC.

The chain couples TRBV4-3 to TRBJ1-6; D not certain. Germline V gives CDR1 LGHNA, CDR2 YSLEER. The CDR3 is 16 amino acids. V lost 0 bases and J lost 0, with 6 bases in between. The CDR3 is CASSQDLASYNSPLHF. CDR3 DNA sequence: TGCGCCAGCAGCCAAGATCTGGCCTCCTATAATTCACCCCTCCACTTT.

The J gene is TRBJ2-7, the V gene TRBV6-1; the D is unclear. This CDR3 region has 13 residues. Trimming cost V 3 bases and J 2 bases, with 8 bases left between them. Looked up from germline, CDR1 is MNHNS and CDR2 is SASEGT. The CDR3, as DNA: TGTGCCAGCAGTGACCTCTGGACCTACGAGCAGTACTTC. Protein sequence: CASSDLWTYEQYF.

CDR3 sequence (DNA): TGTGCCATCAGTGGGACTAGCGGGCAAGAGACCCAGTACTTC. Translation: CAISGTSGQETQYF. J is TRBJ2-5 and V is TRBV10-3; 11 bases are a match to TRBD2. The CDR3 spans 14 residues. With V trimmed by 4 bases and J by 2 bases, 0 bases remained unmatched. Germline CDR1 reads ENHRY; CDR2 reads SYGVKD.